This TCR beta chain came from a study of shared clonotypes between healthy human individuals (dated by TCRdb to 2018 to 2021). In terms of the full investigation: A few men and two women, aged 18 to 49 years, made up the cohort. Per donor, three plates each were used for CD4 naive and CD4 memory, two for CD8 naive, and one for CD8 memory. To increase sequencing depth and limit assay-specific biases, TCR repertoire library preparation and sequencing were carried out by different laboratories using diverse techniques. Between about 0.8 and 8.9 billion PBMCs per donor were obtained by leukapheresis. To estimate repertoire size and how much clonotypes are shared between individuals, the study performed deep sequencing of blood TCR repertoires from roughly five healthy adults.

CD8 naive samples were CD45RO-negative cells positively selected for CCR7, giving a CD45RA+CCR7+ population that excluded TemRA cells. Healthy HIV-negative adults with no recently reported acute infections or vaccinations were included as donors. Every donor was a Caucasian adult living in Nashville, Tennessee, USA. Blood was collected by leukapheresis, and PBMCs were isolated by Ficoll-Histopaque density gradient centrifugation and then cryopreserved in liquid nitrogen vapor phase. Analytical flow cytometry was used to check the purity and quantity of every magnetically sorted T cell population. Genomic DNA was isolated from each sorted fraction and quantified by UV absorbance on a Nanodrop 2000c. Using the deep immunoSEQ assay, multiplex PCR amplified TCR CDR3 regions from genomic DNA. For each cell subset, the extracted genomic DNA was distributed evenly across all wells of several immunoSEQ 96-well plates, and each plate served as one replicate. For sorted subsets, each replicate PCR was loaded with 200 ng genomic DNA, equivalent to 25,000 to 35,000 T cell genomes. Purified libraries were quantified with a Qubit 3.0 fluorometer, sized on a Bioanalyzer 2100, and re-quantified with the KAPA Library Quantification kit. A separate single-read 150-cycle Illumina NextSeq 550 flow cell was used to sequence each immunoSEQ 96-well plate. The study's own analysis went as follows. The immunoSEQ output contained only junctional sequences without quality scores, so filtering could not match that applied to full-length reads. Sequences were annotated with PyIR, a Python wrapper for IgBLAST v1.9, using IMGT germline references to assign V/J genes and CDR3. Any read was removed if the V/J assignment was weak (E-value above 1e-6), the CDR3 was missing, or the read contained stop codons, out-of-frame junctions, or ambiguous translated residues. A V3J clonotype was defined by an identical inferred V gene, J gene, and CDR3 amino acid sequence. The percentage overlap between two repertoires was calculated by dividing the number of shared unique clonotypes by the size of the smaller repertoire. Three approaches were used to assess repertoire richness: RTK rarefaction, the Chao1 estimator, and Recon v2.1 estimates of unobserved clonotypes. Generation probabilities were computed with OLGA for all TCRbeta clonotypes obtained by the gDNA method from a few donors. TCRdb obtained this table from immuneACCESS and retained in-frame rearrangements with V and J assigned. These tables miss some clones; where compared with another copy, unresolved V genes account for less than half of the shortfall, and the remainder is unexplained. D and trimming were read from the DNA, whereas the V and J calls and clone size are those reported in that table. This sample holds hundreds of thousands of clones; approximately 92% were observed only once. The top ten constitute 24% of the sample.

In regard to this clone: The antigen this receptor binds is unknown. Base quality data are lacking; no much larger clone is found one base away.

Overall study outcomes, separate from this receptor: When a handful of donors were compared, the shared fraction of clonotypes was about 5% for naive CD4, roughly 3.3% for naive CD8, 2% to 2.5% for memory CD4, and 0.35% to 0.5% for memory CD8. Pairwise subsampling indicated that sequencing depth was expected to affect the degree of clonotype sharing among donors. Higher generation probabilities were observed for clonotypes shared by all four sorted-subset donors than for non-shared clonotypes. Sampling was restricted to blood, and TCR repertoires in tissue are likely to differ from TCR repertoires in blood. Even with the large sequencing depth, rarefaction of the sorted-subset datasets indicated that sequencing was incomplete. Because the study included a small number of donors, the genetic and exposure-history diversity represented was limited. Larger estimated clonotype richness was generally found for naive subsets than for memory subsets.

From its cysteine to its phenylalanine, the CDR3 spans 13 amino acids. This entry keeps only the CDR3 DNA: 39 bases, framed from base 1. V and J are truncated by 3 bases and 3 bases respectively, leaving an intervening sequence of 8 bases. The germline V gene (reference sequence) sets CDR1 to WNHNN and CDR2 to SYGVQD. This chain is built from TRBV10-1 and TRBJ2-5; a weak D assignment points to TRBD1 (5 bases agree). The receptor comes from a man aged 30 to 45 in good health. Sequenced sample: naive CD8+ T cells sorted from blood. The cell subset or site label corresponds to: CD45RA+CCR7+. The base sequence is TGCGCCAGCAGTGATTTAGGGGAAGAGACCCAGTACTTC. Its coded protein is CASSDLGEETQYF.